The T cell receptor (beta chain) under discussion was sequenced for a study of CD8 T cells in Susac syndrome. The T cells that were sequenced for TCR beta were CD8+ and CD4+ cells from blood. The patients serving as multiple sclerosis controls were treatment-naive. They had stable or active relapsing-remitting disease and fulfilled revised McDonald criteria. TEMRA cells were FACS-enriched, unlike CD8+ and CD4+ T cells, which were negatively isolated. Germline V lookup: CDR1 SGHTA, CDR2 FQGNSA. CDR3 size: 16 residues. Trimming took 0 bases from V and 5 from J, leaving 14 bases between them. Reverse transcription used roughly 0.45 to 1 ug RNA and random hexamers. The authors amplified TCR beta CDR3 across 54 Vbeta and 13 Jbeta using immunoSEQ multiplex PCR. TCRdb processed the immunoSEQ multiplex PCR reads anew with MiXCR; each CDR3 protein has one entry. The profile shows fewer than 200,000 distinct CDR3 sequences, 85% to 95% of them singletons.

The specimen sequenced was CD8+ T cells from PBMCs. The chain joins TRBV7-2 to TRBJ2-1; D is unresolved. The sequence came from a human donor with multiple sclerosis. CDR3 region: CASSLARLPENNEQFF. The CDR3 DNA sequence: TGTGCCAGCAGCTTAGCTCGCTTGCCAGAGAACAATGAGCAGTTCTTC.